Listed below are T cell receptor beta chains from one sample, sequenced in a study of blood T cell dynamics during melanoma immunotherapy. Profiled with immunoSEQ multiplex PCR; TCRdb holds only in-frame clones, not every one. The data show about 11,000 clones, over 75% seen once. The sample here was blood, taken from a patient treated with checkpoint blockade. These receptors originate from a human donor with melanoma. The CDR3 runs from the conserved cysteine through the conserved F or W. D genes are given only for firm matches. Only some rows state a clone size, as once, few, many or a class for expanded clones.

>TRBJ1-5|.|TRBV4-1|.
TGCGCCAGCAGCCAGGAGGTGCAGCCCCAGCATTTT
CASSQEVQPQHF
>TRBJ2-1|TRBD2|TRBV19|.
TGTGCCAGTATGGGACGGGGGGGCGTTTTAGAGCAGTTCTTC
CASMGRGGVLEQFF
>TRBJ2-4|TRBD2|TRBV11-3|.
TGTGCCAGCAGTGGGGGAGGGAACATTCAGTACTTC
CASSGGGNIQYF
>TRBJ2-3|TRBD1|TRBV4-3|.
TGCGCCAGCAGCCAAGGACAGGGAAACACAGATACGCAGTATTTT
CASSQGQGNTDTQYF
>TRBJ2-7|.|TRBV5-1|once
TGCGCCAGCAGCGCCCAATCCCCGGGCGAGCAGTACTTC
CASSAQSPGEQYF
>TRBJ1-1|TRBD1|TRBV10-3|.
TGTGCCATCCGATCCACAGGGGGCAGGAGCACTGAAGCTTTCTTT
CAIRSTGGRSTEAFF
>TRBJ2-5|.|TRBV6-5|.
TGTGCCAGCAGTTACCAACTCGGAACAGGGTCGGAGACCCAGTACTTC
CASSYQLGTGSETQYF
>TRBJ1-2|TRBD1|TRBV10-3|.
TGTGCCATCAGTGGCGGGACAGCCGAGGGCTACACCTTC
CAISGGTAEGYTF
>TRBJ2-2|.|TRBV4-3|.
TGCGCCAGCAGCCAAAAGAACGGGTTTAACACCGGGGAGCTGTTTTTT
CASSQKNGFNTGELFF
>TRBJ1-5|TRBD1|TRBV6-6|once
TGTGCCAGCAGCGGGCAAGGGACAGGGGGTCAGCCCCAGCATTTT
CASSGQGTGGQPQHF